This entry lists 2 T cell receptor beta chains sequenced from one sample in a study of T cell responses to AZD1222 COVID-19 vaccine. Sequencing was performed with immunoSEQ multiplex PCR; in TCRdb, only in-frame clones are kept and a portion is missing. The sample includes about 120,000 clones, over 75% of them seen just once. The material sequenced was peripheral blood, taken on day 0 of AZD1222 vaccination. The receptors shown here come from an adult in good health.

This clone was seen only once. This chain links TRBV28 with TRBJ1-2; the D gene is possibly TRBD1 (5 bases). This CDR3 contains 13 residues. Germline CDR1 is MDHEN and CDR2 is SYDVKM. V was trimmed by 7 bases and J by 4 bases, leaving 13 bases between them. The CDR3 loop reads CASTAGRSYGYTF. CDR3 DNA sequence: TGTGCCAGCACCGCGGGACGGAGCTATGGCTACACCTTC.

The V call is TRBV7-3, the J call TRBJ1-3; D is uncertain. This CDR3 is built from 15 residues. The V gene's germline CDR1 is SGHTA and CDR2 FQGTGA. Trimming pared 5 bases from V and 4 bases from J, leaving 15 bases between. The CDR3 sequence is CASSPQPDAGNTIYF. DNA for the CDR3: TGTGCCAGCAGCCCTCAGCCAGACGCCGGAAACACCATATATTTT.